Only a few counts were recorded for the clone carrying this T cell receptor beta chain. Its specificity is not known. Template switching added a universal primer site; cDNA carried unique molecular identifiers. TCRdb reanalysed the 5' RACE reads using MiXCR and keeps one entry per CDR3 protein. The sample gives 690,000 or so distinct CDR3 sequences, approximately 9% of which show up once; 0.75% to 1% is in the top ten. The data stem from a study of identical twins. Study conclusions and caveats: Where beta out-of-frame sequences were concerned, excess twin sharing was weaker. There is a chance that invariant MAIT and iNKT cells partially muddied zero-insertion analyses.

The CDR3 totals 15 residues. V shed 2 bases, J shed 7 bases, and the junction held 5 bases outside the gene matches. Separately, the same data were catalogued under a study of yellow fever vaccine responses in identical twins. That investigation notes: Reportedly, twins' vaccine T cell responses looked partly convergent and partly personalized.

The rearrangement uses TRBV12-3 or TRBV12-4 and TRBJ1-6, with 7 bases that match TRBD1. Sequenced: PBMCs. This clonotype originated in a young woman in good health. The CDR3 nucleotides read TGTGCCAGCAGTTTAAACAGGGGCAAGAATTCACCCCTCCACTTT. Encoded protein: CASSLNRGKNSPLHF.